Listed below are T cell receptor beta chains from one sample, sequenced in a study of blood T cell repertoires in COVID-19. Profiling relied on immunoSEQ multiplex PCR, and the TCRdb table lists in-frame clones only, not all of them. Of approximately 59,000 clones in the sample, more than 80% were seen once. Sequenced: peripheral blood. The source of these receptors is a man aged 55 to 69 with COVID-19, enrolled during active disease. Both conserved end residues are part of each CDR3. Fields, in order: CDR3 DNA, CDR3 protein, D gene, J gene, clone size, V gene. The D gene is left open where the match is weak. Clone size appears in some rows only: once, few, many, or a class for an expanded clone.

cdr3_nt: TGTGCCAGCAGTCGGACAGGGTTATACGAGCAGTACTTC
cdr3_aa: CASSRTGLYEQYF
d_call: TRBD1
j_call: TRBJ2-7
clone_size: -
v_call: TRBV6-5

cdr3_nt: TGTGCCAGCAGCCACGGCAGGGTGGGCACAGATACGCAGTATTTT
cdr3_aa: CASSHGRVGTDTQYF
d_call: -
j_call: TRBJ2-3
clone_size: -
v_call: TRBV3-1/TRBV3-2

cdr3_nt: TGTGCCAGCAGTAGAGACAGGGGGACGAATAATTCACCCCTCCACTTT
cdr3_aa: CASSRDRGTNNSPLHF
d_call: TRBD1
j_call: TRBJ1-6
clone_size: few
v_call: TRBV7-6

cdr3_nt: TGTGCCAGCTCCGCGGGGGGAGCGGGAGCGAATAATGAGCAGTTCTTC
cdr3_aa: CASSAGGAGANNEQFF
d_call: TRBD2
j_call: TRBJ2-1
clone_size: once
v_call: TRBV18

cdr3_nt: TGTGCCAGTAGTACTAGGGACATGGGAGCCTACAATGAGCAGTTCTTC
cdr3_aa: CASSTRDMGAYNEQFF
d_call: -
j_call: TRBJ2-1
clone_size: -
v_call: TRBV19

cdr3_nt: TGTGCCAGCAGCGCGCCCGGGACAGGGTCCCTTTCACCCCTCCACTTT
cdr3_aa: CASSAPGTGSLSPLHF
d_call: TRBD1
j_call: TRBJ1-6
clone_size: -
v_call: TRBV5-6

cdr3_nt: TGTGCCAGTAGTATATGGGGCGGCGATAGCAATCAGCCCCAGCATTTT
cdr3_aa: CASSIWGGDSNQPQHF
d_call: -
j_call: TRBJ1-5
clone_size: -
v_call: TRBV19

cdr3_nt: TGTGCCAGCAGCTTAACGGGAGCGAATAATGAAAAACTGTTTTTT
cdr3_aa: CASSLTGANNEKLFF
d_call: -
j_call: TRBJ1-4
clone_size: -
v_call: TRBV7-3

cdr3_nt: TGTGCCAGCAGCACTCAAGAGACCCAGTACTTC
cdr3_aa: CASSTQETQYF
d_call: -
j_call: TRBJ2-5
clone_size: few
v_call: TRBV9

cdr3_nt: TGCGCCAGCAGCTTGGCCGGAGGGACGGGAGGCTACACCTTC
cdr3_aa: CASSLAGGTGGYTF
d_call: -
j_call: TRBJ1-2
clone_size: -
v_call: TRBV5-1

cdr3_nt: TGCGCCAGTGGCGAAGGGACACTATGGGCAGATACGCAGTATTTT
cdr3_aa: CASGEGTLWADTQYF
d_call: -
j_call: TRBJ2-3
clone_size: few
v_call: TRBV5-1

cdr3_nt: TGTGCCAGCAGCCAAGGGACAGGGGGCTCCCAGGCTGAAGCTTTCTTT
cdr3_aa: CASSQGTGGSQAEAFF
d_call: TRBD1
j_call: TRBJ1-1
clone_size: -
v_call: TRBV14

cdr3_nt: TGTGCCACCTCGGTCGGCAGGGAGGACATTCAGTACTTC
cdr3_aa: CATSVGREDIQYF
d_call: -
j_call: TRBJ2-4
clone_size: -
v_call: TRBV27

cdr3_nt: TGCAGCGTGATTAGAGGGACCGGGGAGCTGTTTTTT
cdr3_aa: CSVIRGTGELFF
d_call: -
j_call: TRBJ2-2
clone_size: -
v_call: TRBV29-1

cdr3_nt: TGTGCCAGCAGTCCCACAGGGAATGTGTACACCATATATTTT
cdr3_aa: CASSPTGNVYTIYF
d_call: -
j_call: TRBJ1-3
clone_size: -
v_call: TRBV2

cdr3_nt: TGCGCCAGCAGCTTGCCAACTAAACAGGGAAAGTTCCACGAGCAGTACTTC
cdr3_aa: CASSLPTKQGKFHEQYF
d_call: -
j_call: TRBJ2-7
clone_size: -
v_call: TRBV5-1

cdr3_nt: TGTGCCAGCAGCGCGCACAGGGCCCAAAACATTCAGTACTTC
cdr3_aa: CASSAHRAQNIQYF
d_call: -
j_call: TRBJ2-4
clone_size: -
v_call: TRBV11-2